The 2 T cell receptor beta chains below were found in one sample sequenced in a study of T-cell memory formation after mild COVID-19. TCRdb itself ran the 5' RACE reads through MiXCR, one entry per CDR3 protein. The table lists under 300,000 distinct CDR3 sequences, less than 20% of them singletons. Sequenced sample: PBMCs or a T cell subset sorted from them (not recorded which). These receptors all stem from a man between 18 and 35 years old who had mild COVID-19 (a few samples of this study predate the infection). Cell type and time point are not known.

The chain recombines TRBV7-9 with TRBJ1-2; TRBD1 aligns across 9 bases. The CDR3 covers 13 residues. The V gene's germline CDR1 is SEHNR and CDR2 FQNEAQ (reference sequence). The V segment lost 5 bases and the J segment 7 bases; nucleotides outside the gene matches: 5. CDR3 DNA sequence: TGTGCCAGCAGCCGGGACAGGGCTCTTGGCTACACCTTC. It translates to CASSRDRALGYTF. Combining the CDR3 with reference TRBV7-9 and TRBJ1-2 gives the whole variable domain DTGVSQNPRHKITKRGQNVTFRCDPISEHNRLYWYRQTLGQGPEFLTYFQNEAQLEKSRLLSDRFSAERPKGSFSTLEIQRTEQGDSAMYLCASSRDRALGYTFGSGTRLTVV.

The chain has TRBV4-2 and TRBJ1-2; D is perhaps TRBD1 (6 bases). The V end was cut by 4 bases, the J end by 2 bases, with 11 bases between. The germline V gene encodes CDR1 LGHNA and CDR2 YNFKEQ. CDR3 length: 14 amino acids. The CDR3 DNA reads as TGTGCCAGCAGCCGTCGGACAGAAAACTATGGCTACACCTTC. Translated: CASSRRTENYGYTF.